This T cell receptor beta chain was recorded in a study of T cells in Graves' hyperthyroidism and ophthalmopathy. Study-level background: Peripheral blood was collected at initial diagnosis, before any treatment.

In patients aged 18 to 65, hyperthyroidism was newly diagnosed, with duration under 2 months. Patients were excluded for uncontrolled infection, other autoimmune disease, pregnancy or lactation. This clonotype was recorded many times. Its antigen remains unidentified. RNA transcripts were the template for amplifying TCR beta CDR3 regions. Carried out on the TCR CDR3, a first-round RT-PCR used the HTBI primer set. MiXCR was run by TCRdb on the multiplex PCR reads, yielding one entry per CDR3 protein. This sample has hundreds of thousands of distinct CDR3 sequences, with roughly 17% found just once. Per the germline V gene, CDR1 is MNHEY and CDR2 is SVGEGT. V lost 0 bases and J 1 base, leaving 9 bases between the germline ends. The CDR3 consists of 15 residues. Study results and caveats: The majority of expanded thyroid clonotypes above 0.001 also appeared in blood.

The sample consisted of blood. This clonotype was sampled from a woman between 25 and 40 years old with Graves' hyperthyroidism. This chain joins TRBV6-2 or TRBV6-3 and TRBJ1-1; D is undetermined. The CDR3, as DNA: TGTGCCAGCAGTTACTCGATTGGGAAGAACACTGAAGCTTTCTTT. Amino acids: CASSYSIGKNTEAFF.